This T cell receptor beta chain was observed in a study of PD-1 blockade in mismatch repair-deficient tumors. Some clones are missing from TCRdb's copy, which holds only in-frame ones; the method was immunoSEQ multiplex PCR. The sample consists of approximately 23,000 clones, roughly 84% of them appearing once. Mismatch repair deficiency was confirmed in all patients, by PCR or immunohistochemistry. The sequencing used PBMCs, collected before pembrolizumab treatment. The TCR originated in an adult with mismatch repair-deficient cancer.

Written as DNA, the CDR3 is TGTGCCAGCAGTGAAGCGCGGGCAGTGAACACTGAAGCTTTCTTT. The encoded protein is CASSEARAVNTEAFF. This chain joins TRBV6-1 and TRBJ1-1, with D hard to call. Germline V lookup: CDR1 MNHNS, CDR2 SASEGT. Trimming removed 0 bases from V and 0 bases from J, with 8 bases in between. The CDR3 is 15 residues long.